The 9 T cell receptor beta chains below were found in one sample sequenced in a study of early T cells in non-severe SARS-CoV-2 infection (dated by TCRdb to the early 2020s). The library was generated by 5' RACE. TCRdb records NextSeq 500 as the sequencer. The public reads were run again by TCRdb, first through fastp at Q25 and then through MiXCR, and only productive beta chains were kept. One record per CDR3 amino acid sequence lists the most common genes and DNA. This sample lists roughly 45,000 distinct CDR3 sequences; 4% to 5% were detected once. The biggest ten clones account for about 6% of the sample. The sample taken for sequencing was whole blood. The receptor source for this set is an adult who was a healthcare worker with PCR-confirmed SARS-CoV-2 infection or an uninfected control (not recorded which).

This clonotype has at least ten counts. J is TRBJ2-3 and V is TRBV20-1, with 8 nucleotides matching TRBD1. Germline V gene data show CDR1 as DFQATT and CDR2 as SNEGSKA (reference sequence). The J segment lost 4 bases and the V segment lost 5 bases, leaving 2 bases of the junction unmatched. This CDR3 has 12 residues. The CDR3 region is CSAGGQADTQYF. Here the CDR3 DNA reads TGCAGTGCTGGGGGACAGGCAGATACGCAGTATTTT.

At least ten counts were recorded for this clonotype. The rearrangement uses TRBV7-9 and TRBJ2-5, with 7 bases identical to TRBD2. Trimming at V came to 4 bases and at J to 4 bases, leaving 6 bases not matched to a gene. Looked up from germline, CDR1 is SEHNR and CDR2 is FQNEAQ (reference sequence). The CDR3 is made up of 14 amino acids. For the CDR3, the DNA is TGTGCCAGCAGCTCCGGGACTACACGAGAGACCCAGTACTTC. Its translation is CASSSGTTRETQYF.

This clonotype has at least ten counts. V usage is TRBV6-4 and J usage is TRBJ2-3, with a weak D call TRBD2 (5 bases). CDR3 length equals 15 residues. V shed 4 bases and J shed 2 bases, with 13 bases lying between them. Germline V gene lookup returns CDR1 MRHNA and CDR2 SNTAGT. The CDR3 DNA sequence: TGTGCCAGCAGTGCTAGCTTTGGGGACACAGATACGCAGTATTTT. This sequence encodes CASSASFGDTDTQYF.

On this clonotype itself: A much larger clone differs from this one at a single base, so this may be a read error. This chain connects TRBV6-1 to TRBJ2-4; 7 bases agree with TRBD2. The CDR3 sequence is 14 residues long. Looked up from germline, CDR1 is MNHNS and CDR2 is SASEGT. V trimming: 7 bases; J trimming: 1 base; junction bases outside the gene matches: 4. The CDR3 nucleotides read TGTGCCAGCAACACCGGGGGGGCCAAAAACATTCAGTACTTC. Its translation: CASNTGGAKNIQYF.

The chain joins TRBV7-3 to TRBJ2-3; 8 nucleotides agree with TRBD2. The CDR3 sequence is 17 residues long. CDR1 and CDR2 from the germline V gene are SGHTA and FQGTGA. V shed 5 bases, J shed 0 bases, and the junction held 10 bases outside the gene matches. The chain's CDR3 is CASSPSVAGFSTDTQYF. The CDR3 nucleotides are TGTGCCAGCAGCCCAAGTGTAGCGGGGTTTAGCACAGATACGCAGTATTTT.

This clonotype has a handful of counts. The rearrangement joins TRBV4-3 to TRBJ2-5; TRBD2 is a possible D gene (5 bases). Trimming took 3 bases from V and 5 from J, leaving 10 bases between them. From germline, CDR1 is LGHNA and CDR2 YSLEER. The CDR3 is made up of 13 amino acids. In DNA, the CDR3 is TGCGCCAGCAGCCAGGTTGGAGGTGAGACCCAGTACTTC. Amino acid sequence: CASSQVGGETQYF.

This clonotype was recorded at least ten times. V and J are TRBV10-3 and TRBJ2-2; D gene uncertain. Germline-derived CDR1 and CDR2 are ENHRY and SYGVKD. Deletions cut 11 bases from V and 3 bases from J, with 13 bases between. The CDR3 length is 13 residues. This CDR3 is CASEARDTGELFF. The CDR3 bases are TGTGCCTCAGAGGCTAGGGACACCGGGGAGCTGTTTTTT.

This clonotype has just a few counts. V is TRBV6-6 and J is TRBJ2-3; 8 bases line up with TRBD1. The germline V gene encodes CDR1 MNHNY and CDR2 SVGAGI (reference sequence). CDR3 length equals 14 residues. Trimming at V came to 5 bases and at J to 5 bases, leaving 6 bases not matched to a gene. CDR3 sequence: CASSPWTGRDTQYF. In DNA form, the CDR3 reads TGTGCCAGCAGTCCCTGGACAGGGAGAGATACGCAGTATTTT.

This clonotype was seen a few times. The gene calls are TRBV3-1 and TRBJ2-7; D unresolved. This CDR3 has 16 residues. V was cut by 2 bases and J by 0 bases, with 14 bases left in between. The germline gives CDR1 LGHDT, CDR2 YNNKEL (reference sequence). CDR3 coding DNA: TGTGCCAGCAGCCAATGGGATGGCCGAGACTCCTACGAGCAGTACTTC. It is translated as CASSQWDGRDSYEQYF.